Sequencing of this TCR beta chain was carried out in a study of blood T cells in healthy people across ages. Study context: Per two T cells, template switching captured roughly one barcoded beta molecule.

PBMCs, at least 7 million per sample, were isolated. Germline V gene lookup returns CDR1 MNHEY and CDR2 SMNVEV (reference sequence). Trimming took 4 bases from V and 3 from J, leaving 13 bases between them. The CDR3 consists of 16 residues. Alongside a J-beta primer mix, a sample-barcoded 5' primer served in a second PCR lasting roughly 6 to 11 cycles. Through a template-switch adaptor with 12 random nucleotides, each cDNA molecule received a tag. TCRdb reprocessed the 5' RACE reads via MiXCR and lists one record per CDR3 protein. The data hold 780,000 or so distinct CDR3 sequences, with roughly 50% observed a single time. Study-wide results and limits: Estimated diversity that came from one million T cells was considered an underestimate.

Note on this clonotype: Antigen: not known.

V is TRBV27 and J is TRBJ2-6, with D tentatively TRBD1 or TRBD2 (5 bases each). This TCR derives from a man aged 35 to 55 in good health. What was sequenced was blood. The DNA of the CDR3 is TGTGCCAGCAGTTCGGGACCTGTGGATGGGGCCAACGTCCTGACTTTC. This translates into CASSSGPVDGANVLTF.